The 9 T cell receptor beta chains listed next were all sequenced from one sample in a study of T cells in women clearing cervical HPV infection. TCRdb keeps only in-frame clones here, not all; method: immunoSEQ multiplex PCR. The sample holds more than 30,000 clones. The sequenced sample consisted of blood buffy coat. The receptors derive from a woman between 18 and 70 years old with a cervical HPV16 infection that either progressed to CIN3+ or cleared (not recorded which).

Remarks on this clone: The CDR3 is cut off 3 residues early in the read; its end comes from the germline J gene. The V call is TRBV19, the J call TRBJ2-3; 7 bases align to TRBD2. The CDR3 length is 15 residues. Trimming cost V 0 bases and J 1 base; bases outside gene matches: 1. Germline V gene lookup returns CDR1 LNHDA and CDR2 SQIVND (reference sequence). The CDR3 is CASSIEGGGTDTQYF. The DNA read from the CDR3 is TGTGCCAGTAGTATAGAGGGGGGGGGCACAGATACG.

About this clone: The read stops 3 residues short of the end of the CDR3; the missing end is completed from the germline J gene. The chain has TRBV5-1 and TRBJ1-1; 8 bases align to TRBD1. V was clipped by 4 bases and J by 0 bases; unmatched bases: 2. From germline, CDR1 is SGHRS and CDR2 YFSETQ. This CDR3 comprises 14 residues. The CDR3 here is CASSPGQVNTEAFF. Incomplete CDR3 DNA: TGCGCCAGCAGCCCGGGACAGGTGAACACTGAA.

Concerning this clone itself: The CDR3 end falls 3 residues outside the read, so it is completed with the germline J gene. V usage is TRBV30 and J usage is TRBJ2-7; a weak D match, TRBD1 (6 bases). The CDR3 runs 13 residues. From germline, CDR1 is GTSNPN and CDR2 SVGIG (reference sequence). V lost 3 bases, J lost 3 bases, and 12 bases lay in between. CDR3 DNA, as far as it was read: TGTGCCTGGAGACTAACAGGGTTCTACGAG. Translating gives CAWRLTGFYE. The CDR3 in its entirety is CAWRLTGFYEQYF.

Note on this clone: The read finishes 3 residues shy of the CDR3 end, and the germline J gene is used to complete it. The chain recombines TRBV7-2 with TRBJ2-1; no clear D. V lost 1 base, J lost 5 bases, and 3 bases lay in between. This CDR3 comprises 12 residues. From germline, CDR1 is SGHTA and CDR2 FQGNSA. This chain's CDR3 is CASSLVNNEQFF. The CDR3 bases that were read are TGTGCCAGCAGCTTAGTTAACAATGAG.

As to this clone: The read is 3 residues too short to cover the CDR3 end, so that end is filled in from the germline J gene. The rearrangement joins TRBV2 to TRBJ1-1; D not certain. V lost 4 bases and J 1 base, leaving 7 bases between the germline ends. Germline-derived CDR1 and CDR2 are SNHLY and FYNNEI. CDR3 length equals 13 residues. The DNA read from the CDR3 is TGTGCCAGCAGTGTACAAACGAACACTGAA. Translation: CASSVQTNTE. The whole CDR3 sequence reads CASSVQTNTEAFF.

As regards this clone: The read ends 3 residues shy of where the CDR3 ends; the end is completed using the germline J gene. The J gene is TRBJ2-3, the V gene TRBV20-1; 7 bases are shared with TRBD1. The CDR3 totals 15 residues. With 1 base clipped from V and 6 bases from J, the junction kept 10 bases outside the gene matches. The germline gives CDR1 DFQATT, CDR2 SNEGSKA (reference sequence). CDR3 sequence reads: CSARGWAGGGDTQYF. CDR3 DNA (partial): TGCAGTGCTAGAGGGTGGGCAGGGGGTGGCGATACG.

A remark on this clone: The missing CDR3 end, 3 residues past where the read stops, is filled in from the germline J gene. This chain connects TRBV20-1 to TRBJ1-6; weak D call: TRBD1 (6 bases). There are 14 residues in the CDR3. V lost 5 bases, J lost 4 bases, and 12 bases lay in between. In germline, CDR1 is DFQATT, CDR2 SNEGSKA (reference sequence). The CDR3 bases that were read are TGCAGTGCTCTCGGGACAAGATATAATTCACCC. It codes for CSALGTRYNSP. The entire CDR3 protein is CSALGTRYNSPLHF.

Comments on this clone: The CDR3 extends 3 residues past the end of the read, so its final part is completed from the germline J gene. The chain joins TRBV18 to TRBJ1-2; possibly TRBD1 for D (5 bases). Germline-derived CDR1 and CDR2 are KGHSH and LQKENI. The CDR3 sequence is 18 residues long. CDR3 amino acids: CASSPQGTSGPPYNDYTF. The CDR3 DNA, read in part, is TGTGCCAGCTCACCACAAGGGACTAGCGGGCCCCCCTACAATGAC.

CDR3 DNA (partial): TGTGCCAGCAGCTCGAGCAGGGGGGATGGT. Translated, it gives CASSSSRGDG. The full CDR3 reads CASSSSRGDGQYF. J is TRBJ2-4 and V is TRBV5-5; D is perhaps TRBD1 (7 bases). The sequence runs out 3 residues before the end of the CDR3; the remainder is reconstructed from the germline J gene. Germline lookup yields CDR1 SGHKS and CDR2 YYEKEE (reference sequence). The CDR3 covers 13 residues.